Presented here are 5 T cell receptor beta chains from one specimen sequenced in a study of control samples from healthy donors and cancer patients (dated by TCRdb to the early 2020s). The library was obtained by the immunoSEQ multiplex PCR assay. In TCRdb, the immuneACCESS table is reduced to in-frame sequences with V and J assigned. These tables do not hold every clone; where another copy was compared, an unresolved V gene accounts for under half, and the others remain unexplained. The sample contains tens of thousands of clones, around 95% of them found a single time. The leading ten clones occupy around 1.9% of the sample. Sequencing input: blood. These TCRs come from a young woman in good health.

V and J are TRBV24-1 and TRBJ2-3; D not resolved. V shed 4 bases and J shed 11 bases, with 12 bases lying between them. From germline, CDR1 is KGHDR and CDR2 SFDVKD. This CDR3 comprises 12 residues. The CDR3 region has the DNA TGTGCCACCAGTGACCCGGACCTGGAGCAGTATTTT. Encoded protein: CATSDPDLEQYF.

This chain links TRBV19 with TRBJ2-2; no definite D call. V was shortened by 5 bases and J by 4 bases, with 11 bases between the two germline ends. There are 14 residues in the CDR3. Germline V lookup: CDR1 LNHDA, CDR2 SQIVND (reference sequence). CDR3 sequence (DNA): TGTGCCAGTAGTCCCTCTGCCTCCACCGGGGAGCTGTTTTTT. Translating it yields CASSPSASTGELFF. The variable domain in full, with the rest retrieved from reference TRBV19 and TRBJ2-2, is DGGITQSPKYLFRKEGQNVTLSCEQNLNHDAMYWYRQDPGQGLRLIYYSQIVNDFQKGDIAEGYSVSREKKESFPLTVTSAQKNPTAFYLCASSPSASTGELFFGEGSRLTVL.

The chain links TRBV19 to TRBJ2-3, with 13 bases aligning to TRBD2. V was clipped by 2 bases and J by 2 bases; unmatched bases: 4. The germline CDR1 and CDR2 sequences are LNHDA and SQIVND (reference sequence). This CDR3 contains 17 residues. The CDR3, as DNA: TGTGCCAGTAGTATAACGGGACTAGCGGGGACCACAGATACGCAGTATTTT. Its protein is CASSITGLAGTTDTQYF.

The chain has TRBV2 and TRBJ1-2; D is uncertain. Looked up from germline, CDR1 is SNHLY and CDR2 is FYNNEI. Trimming removed 6 bases at V and 9 bases at J, with 11 bases between. This CDR3 region has 11 residues. CDR3 coding DNA: TGTGCCAGCAGGGCAGAGCTTAGCTACACCTTC. It translates to CASRAELSYTF.

The chain joins TRBV27 to TRBJ2-2, with no clear D. This CDR3 is 17 amino acids long. V lost 4 bases, J lost 3 bases, and 18 bases lay in between. The germline V gene has CDR1 MNHEY and CDR2 SMNVEV (reference sequence). The CDR3 protein is CASSSLLDLFHTGELFF. The DNA of the CDR3 is TGTGCCAGCAGTTCCCTCTTGGATCTGTTTCACACCGGGGAGCTGTTTTTT.